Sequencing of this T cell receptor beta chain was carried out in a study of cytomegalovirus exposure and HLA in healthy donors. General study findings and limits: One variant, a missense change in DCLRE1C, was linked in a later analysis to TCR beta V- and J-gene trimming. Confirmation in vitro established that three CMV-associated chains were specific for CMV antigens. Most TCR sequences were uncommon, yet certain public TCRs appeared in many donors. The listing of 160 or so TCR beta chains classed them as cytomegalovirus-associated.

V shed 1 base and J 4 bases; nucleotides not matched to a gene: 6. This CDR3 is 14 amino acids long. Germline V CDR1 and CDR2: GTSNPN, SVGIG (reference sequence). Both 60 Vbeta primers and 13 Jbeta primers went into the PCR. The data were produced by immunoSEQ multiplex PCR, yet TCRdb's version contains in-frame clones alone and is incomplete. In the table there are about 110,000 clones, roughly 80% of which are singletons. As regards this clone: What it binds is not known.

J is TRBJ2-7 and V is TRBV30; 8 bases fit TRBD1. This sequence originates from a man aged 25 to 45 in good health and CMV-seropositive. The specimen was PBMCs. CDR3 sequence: CAWSATGDRYEQYF. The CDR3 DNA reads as TGTGCCTGGAGTGCGACAGGGGACAGATACGAGCAGTACTTC.